This note documents a single TCR beta chain sequence. Its target antigen remains unknown. Base-call qualities are not available, and no considerably larger clone is one nucleotide away. These data are taken from a study of blood T cell repertoires in COVID-19 (dated by TCRdb to the early 2020s). About the full investigation: Samples from collaborators originated in the United States, Italy and Spain and spanned both the acute and convalescent phases of COVID-19. The prospective study material was composed of cDNA or gDNA derived from T cells, B-cell-depleted T cells, or PBMCs. Subjects who had been exposed to COVID-19, were actively infected with it, or had recovered from it provided the deeply sampled blood TCRbeta repertoires that made up the dataset. The repertoires were released in a freely available public database meant as a resource for research on the immune response to SARS-CoV-2. The samples were drawn from the first 160 participants of the ongoing ImmuneRACE study and from over a thousand subjects provided by 6 global collaborators. A de-identified subject ID, COVID-19 status, age in years and sex were almost always included in the sample metadata. Where available, HLA class I and class II types were obtained from metadata supplied by the sample provider rather than from assay-based typing.

According to the germline V gene, CDR1 reads KGHSH and CDR2 reads LQKENI. The CDR3 goes from the cysteine to the phenylalanine over 15 residues. The only DNA kept is the CDR3, 45 bases in frame from the first base. V is cut back by 3 bases and J by 6 bases, with 7 bases in the junction unmatched. The paper as a whole reports these results and caveats: Clinical and demographic metadata were provided uncurated, with the amount varying by source and participant.

Collaborating institutions collected whole blood in K2EDTA tubes following their own protocols. Collaborator samples were shipped for TCRbeta analysis as frozen whole blood, isolated PBMCs, or DNA extracted from either sample type. TCRbeta CDR3 regions were amplified from genomic DNA using the immunoSEQ Assay, a bias-controlled multiplex PCR. Per the source publication's procedure: The number of nucleated cells in each sample was estimated from the amplification of reference gene primers within the assay. To quantify the absolute abundance of each unique TCRbeta CDR3 rearrangement, sequence reads were collapsed and filtered. For each sample, productive Simpson clonality was calculated by taking the square root of Simpson's diversity index across productive rearrangements. The table was pulled from immuneACCESS by TCRdb, which kept in-frame rearrangements only. Such tables lose some clones; where checked, under half of the loss comes from unresolved V genes, and the rest has no known cause. V, J and clone size were drawn from that table, and D and trimming were deduced from the DNA. In this sample the table shows 100,000 to 150,000 clones, about 70% of which occur a single time. In total, the top ten clones hold 2% to 2.5% of the sample.

Recombination linked TRBV18 to TRBJ2-1; the central 8 bases match TRBD2. This receptor was obtained from a woman aged 65 to 85 with acute or convalescent COVID-19. The sequenced sample was peripheral blood. The DNA sequence is TGTGCCAGCTCACCGTCTAGCCGGGGGGGCAATGAGCAGTTCTTC. It codes for CASSPSSRGGNEQFF.